This TCR beta chain was profiled in a study of blood T cell repertoires in COVID-19 (dated by TCRdb to about 2020). As for the study more broadly: The collaborator samples originated in the United States, Italy and Spain and spanned the acute and convalescent phases of COVID-19. A de-identified subject ID, COVID-19 status, age in years and sex were almost always included in the sample metadata. Deeply sampled blood TCRbeta repertoires from subjects exposed to, actively infected with, or recovered from COVID-19 were included in the dataset. The prospective study material was composed of cDNA or gDNA derived from T cells, B-cell-depleted T cells, or PBMCs. Where HLA class I and class II types were available, the types were taken from metadata supplied by the sample provider, not from assay-based typing. A freely available public database, intended as a resource for researchers studying the immune response to SARS-CoV-2, is where the repertoires were released. The samples were drawn from the first 160 participants of the ongoing ImmuneRACE study and from over 950 subjects provided by 6 global collaborators.

TCRbeta CDR3 regions were amplified from genomic DNA using the immunoSEQ Assay, a bias-controlled multiplex PCR. The paper's data handling went like this. The number of nucleated cells in each sample was estimated by amplification of reference gene primers within the assay. Sequence reads were collapsed and filtered to measure the absolute abundance of every unique TCRbeta CDR3 rearrangement. For each sample, productive Simpson clonality was calculated by taking the square root of Simpson's diversity index across productive rearrangements. TCRdb retrieved this table from immuneACCESS and kept in-frame rearrangements only. Not all clones are present; in checked studies, unresolved V genes account for under half, and no reason is known for the remainder. The V and J calls and clone size are taken from that table; D and trimming were inferred from the DNA. This sample comprises approximately 61,000 clones, around 85% of them detected only once. The ten largest make up less than 7% of the sample.

As to this clone: What antigen it recognizes has not been identified. Base qualities are missing; no much larger clone stands one base away.

Paper-wide results and their limitations: How much clinical and demographic metadata was included differed by source and by participant, and the metadata was provided uncurated.

Collaborating institutions collected whole blood in K2EDTA tubes following their own protocols. For TCRbeta analysis, collaborators shipped samples as frozen whole blood, isolated PBMCs, or DNA extracted from either of those sample types. CDR1 and CDR2 are drawn from the germline V gene (reference sequence): WNHNN, SYGVQD. The CDR3 measures 13 amino acids from cysteine to phenylalanine. Kept here is only the CDR3 DNA, which spans 39 bases and is read in frame from base 1. The sequence was obtained from a woman in her sixties or seventies with acute or convalescent COVID-19. The chain is made from TRBV10-1 and TRBJ2-3; too little of a D gene remains to name it. Sequencing used peripheral blood. CDR3 reads: CASVYTSTDTQYF. The bases are TGCGCTTCAGTGTACACCAGCACAGATACGCAGTATTTT.